What follows is one TCR beta chain and its context. As originally analysed: Estimated nucleated cell counts came from reference gene primer amplification. Here immunoSEQ multiplex PCR was the method, and the copy in TCRdb shows in-frame clones only, minus some. V and J calls plus clone size are reproduced from that table; the DNA served to infer D and trimming. This sample yields about 210,000 clones, of which over 70% are seen a single time; 2.9% belongs to the top ten. This entry belongs to a study of blood T cell repertoires in COVID-19. Study in general: The origin of the acute and convalescent COVID-19 samples was the United States, Italy and Spain. The cDNA or gDNA used as material had been derived from T cells, B-cell-depleted T cells, or PBMCs.

Trimming shortened V by 0 bases and J by 3 bases, and 9 bases separated the two germline ends. The CDR3 length is 14 residues. Germline assignment: CDR1 SGHNT and CDR2 YYREEE (reference sequence). This chain links TRBV5-4 with TRBJ1-1; maybe TRBD1 (6 bases). The sequencing input was peripheral blood. The origin of this receptor is a man in his forties or fifties with active or convalescent COVID-19. The CDR3 protein is CASSLDRVDTEAFF. The DNA of the CDR3 is TGTGCCAGCAGCTTGGACAGGGTAGACACTGAAGCTTTCTTT. Full variable domain (outside the CDR3, taken from reference TRBV5-4 and TRBJ1-1): ETGVTQSPTHLIKTRGQQVTLRCSSQSGHNTVSWYQQALGQGPQFIFQYYREEENGRGNFPPRFSGLQFPNYSSELNVNALELDDSALYLCASSLDRVDTEAFFGQGTRLTVV.